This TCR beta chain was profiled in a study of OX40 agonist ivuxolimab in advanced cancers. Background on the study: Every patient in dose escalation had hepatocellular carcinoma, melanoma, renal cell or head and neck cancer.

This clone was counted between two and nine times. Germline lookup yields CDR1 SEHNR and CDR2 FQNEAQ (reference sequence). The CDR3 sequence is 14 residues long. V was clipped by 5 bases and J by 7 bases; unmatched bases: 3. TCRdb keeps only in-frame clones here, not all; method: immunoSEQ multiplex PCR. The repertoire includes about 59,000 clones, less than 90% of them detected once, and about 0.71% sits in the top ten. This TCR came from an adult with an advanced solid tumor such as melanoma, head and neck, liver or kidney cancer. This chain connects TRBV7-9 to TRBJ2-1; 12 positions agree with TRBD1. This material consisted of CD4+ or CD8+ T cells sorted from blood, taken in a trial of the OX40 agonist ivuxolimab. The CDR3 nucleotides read TGTGCCAGCAGCGGGACAGGGGGCCGGAATGAGCAGTTCTTC. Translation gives CASSGTGGRNEQFF.